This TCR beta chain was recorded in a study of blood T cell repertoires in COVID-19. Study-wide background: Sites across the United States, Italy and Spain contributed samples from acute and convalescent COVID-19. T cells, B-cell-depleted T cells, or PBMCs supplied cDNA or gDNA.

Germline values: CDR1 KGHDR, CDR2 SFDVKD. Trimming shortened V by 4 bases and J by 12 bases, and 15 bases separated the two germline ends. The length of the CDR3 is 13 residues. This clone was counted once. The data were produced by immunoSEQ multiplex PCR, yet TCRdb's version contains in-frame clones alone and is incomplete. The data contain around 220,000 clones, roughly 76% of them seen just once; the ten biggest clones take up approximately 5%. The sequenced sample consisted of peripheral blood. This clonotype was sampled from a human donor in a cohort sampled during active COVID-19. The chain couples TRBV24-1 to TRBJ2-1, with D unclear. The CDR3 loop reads CATSDSATQAQFF. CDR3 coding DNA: TGTGCCACCAGTGACAGTGCTACCCAGGCGCAGTTCTTC.